The clone carrying this TCR beta chain was recorded many times. Its antigen is still unknown. The data stem from a study of T cells in Graves' hyperthyroidism and ophthalmopathy. Study information: Peripheral blood was obtained at initial diagnosis, preceding any treatment. Findings and caveats of the study: Most thyroid-expanded clonotypes above 0.001 were also found in blood. Model output signaled ophthalmopathy a median roughly 6 months ahead of onset.

Germline V CDR1 and CDR2: SNHLY, FYNNEI. V shed 3 bases and J 6 bases; nucleotides not matched to a gene: 9. CDR3 length equals 16 residues. Amplification of TCR beta CDR3 regions was performed using RNA transcripts as template. The TCR CDR3 first-round RT-PCR relied on the HTBI primer set. TCRdb analysed the multiplex PCR reads with MiXCR anew, one entry per CDR3 protein. The sample has 530,000 or so distinct CDR3 sequences; under 20% are singletons. Patients with uncontrolled infections, other autoimmune diseases, pregnancy or lactation were excluded. This chain uses TRBV2 with TRBJ2-2; 8 nucleotides agree with TRBD2. The source of this sequence is a woman under 30 with Graves' ophthalmopathy. The sequencing sample was made of blood. DNA for the CDR3: TGTGCCAGCAGTGAGAGACGGGAGGGCCCATCCGGGGAGCTGTTTTTT. Its translation is CASSERREGPSGELFF.